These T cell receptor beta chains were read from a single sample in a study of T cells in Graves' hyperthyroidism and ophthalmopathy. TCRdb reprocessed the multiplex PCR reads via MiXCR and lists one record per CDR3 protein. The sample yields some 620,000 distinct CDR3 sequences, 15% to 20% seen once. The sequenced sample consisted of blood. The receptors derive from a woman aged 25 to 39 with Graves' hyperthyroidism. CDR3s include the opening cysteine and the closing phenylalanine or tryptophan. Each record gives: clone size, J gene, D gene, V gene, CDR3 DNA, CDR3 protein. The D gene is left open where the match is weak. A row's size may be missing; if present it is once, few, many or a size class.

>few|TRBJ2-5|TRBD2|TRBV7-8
TGTGCCAGCAGCCAAGACCAAGCGGGAGGGCCGGAGACCCAGTACTTC
CASSQDQAGGPETQYF
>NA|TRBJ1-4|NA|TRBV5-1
TGCGCCAGCAGCTTGACTCCAGGGGAAAAACTGTTTTTT
CASSLTPGEKLFF
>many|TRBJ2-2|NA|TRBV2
TGTGCCAGCAGTGAACAGCGGAACACCGGGGAGCTGTTTTTT
CASSEQRNTGELFF
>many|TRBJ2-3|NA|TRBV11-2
TGTGCCAGCAGCTTAGAGTCCCGGGGTAGATCCACAGATACGCAGTATTTT
CASSLESRGRSTDTQYF
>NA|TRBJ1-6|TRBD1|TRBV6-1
TGTGCCAGCACCGAAGGGACAGACCCTAATTCACCCCTCCACTTT
CASTEGTDPNSPLHF
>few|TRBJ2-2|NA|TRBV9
TGTGCCAGCAGCCACAGCCCAGCGAACACCGGGGAGCTGTTTTTT
CASSHSPANTGELFF
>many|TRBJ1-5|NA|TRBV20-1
TGCAGTGCTAGGGGGGGGCATAGGAGGGGCAACAATCAGCCCCAGCATTTT
CSARGGHRRGNNQPQHF
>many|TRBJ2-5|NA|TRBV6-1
TGTGCCAGCAGCAGGGTAGAGGGGGTTCAAGAGACCCAGTACTTC
CASSRVEGVQETQYF
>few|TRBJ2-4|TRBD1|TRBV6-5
TGTGCCAGCAGTTACGAATACGGACAGGGGAAAAACATTCAGTACTTC
CASSYEYGQGKNIQYF
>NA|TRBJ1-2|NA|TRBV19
TGTGTCAGTAAGGGTCGGCGGGGAGGTAACTATGGCTACACCTTC
CVSKGRRGGNYGYTF
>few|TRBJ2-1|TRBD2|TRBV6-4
TGTGCCAGCAGGCGGGAGGTAAGCTCCTACAATGAGCAGTTCTTC
CASRREVSSYNEQFF
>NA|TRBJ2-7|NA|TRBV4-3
TGCGCCAGCAGCCAAGCAGTGATCAAGGACACCTACTACGAGCAGTACTTC
CASSQAVIKDTYYEQYF
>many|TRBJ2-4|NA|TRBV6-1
TGTGCCAGCAGCACCACAGGACCGAGAAACATTCAGTACTTC
CASSTTGPRNIQYF
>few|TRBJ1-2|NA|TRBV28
TGTGCCAGCAGCACGGGCTGGGGGCGATTTGGCTACACCTTC
CASSTGWGRFGYTF
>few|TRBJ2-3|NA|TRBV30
TGTGCCTGGAAGGGATCGGGAACGACCCTCAGGACGCAGTATTTT
CAWKGSGTTLRTQYF
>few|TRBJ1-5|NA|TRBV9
TGTGCCAGCAGCGCGACGAACGCCCCGTGGCCCCAGCATTTT
CASSATNAPWPQHF
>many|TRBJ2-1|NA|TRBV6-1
TGTGCCAGCAGTGAGGTCCGTAGGGGGAACAATGAGCAGTTCTTC
CASSEVRRGNNEQFF
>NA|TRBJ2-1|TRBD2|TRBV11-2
TGTGCCAGCAGCTGGGAACTAGCGGGATACAATGAGCAGTTCTTC
CASSWELAGYNEQFF
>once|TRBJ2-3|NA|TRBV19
TGTGCCAGTAGTTCTCGTTCGACGGGTAGCACAGATACGCAGTATTTT
CASSSRSTGSTDTQYF
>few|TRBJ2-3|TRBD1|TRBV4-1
TGCGCCAGCAGCCTGGTGGACAGGCTCACAGATACGCAGTATTTT
CASSLVDRLTDTQYF
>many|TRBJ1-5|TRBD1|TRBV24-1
TGTGCCACCAGTGACACCGGGACAGGATATAGCAATCAGCCCCAGCATTTT
CATSDTGTGYSNQPQHF
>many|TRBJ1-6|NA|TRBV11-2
TGTGCCAGCAGCCGACGGGGAGCCGAGAATTCACCCCTCCACTTT
CASSRRGAENSPLHF
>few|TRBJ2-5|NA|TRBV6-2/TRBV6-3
TGTGCCAGCAGACCCCTTAGCAGACAAGAGACCCAGTACTTC
CASRPLSRQETQYF
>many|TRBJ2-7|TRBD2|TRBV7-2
TGTGCCAGCAGCTTCAGACTAGCGGGTAACTACGAGCAGTACTTC
CASSFRLAGNYEQYF
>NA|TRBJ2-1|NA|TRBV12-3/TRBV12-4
TGTGCCAGCCAACCGAACAGATACAATGAGCAGTTCTTC
CASQPNRYNEQFF
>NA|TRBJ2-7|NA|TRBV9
TGTGCCAGCAGCGCTACAGGAAAAGTCTACGAGCAGTACTTC
CASSATGKVYEQYF
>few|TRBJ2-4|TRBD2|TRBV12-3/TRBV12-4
TGTGCCAGCAGTTACGGGGGGTTAGACATTCAGTACTTC
CASSYGGLDIQYF
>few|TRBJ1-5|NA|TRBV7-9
TGTGCCAGCAGACGGTACAGAAACAATCAGCCCCAGCATTTT
CASRRYRNNQPQHF
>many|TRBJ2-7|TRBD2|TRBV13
TGTGCCAGCAGCCCAGGAGCGGGAGGGCCCGACGAGCAGTACTTC
CASSPGAGGPDEQYF
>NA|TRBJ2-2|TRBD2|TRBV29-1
TGCAGCGTTGAATTGGTAGCGGGAGCCGGGGAGCTGTTTTTT
CSVELVAGAGELFF
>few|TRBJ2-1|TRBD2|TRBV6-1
TGTGCCAGCAATCGGGGGGGGCAGGGCTCCTACAATGAGCAGTTCTTC
CASNRGGQGSYNEQFF
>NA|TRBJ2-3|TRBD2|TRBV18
TGTGCCAGCTCACCATCGGGAGGGAATACGCAGTATTTT
CASSPSGGNTQYF